This T cell receptor (beta chain) was sequenced in a study of blood T cell repertoires in COVID-19. The germline V gene encodes CDR1 LNHDA and CDR2 SQIVND (reference sequence). This CDR3 region has 16 residues. V shed 2 bases and J 2 bases; nucleotides not matched to a gene: 3. Assay used: immunoSEQ multiplex PCR; TCRdb lists only in-frame clones, some missing. Among around 140,000 clones listed, 81% were seen once. The source of this sequence is a human donor in a cohort sampled during active COVID-19. Sequences were obtained from peripheral blood. V usage is TRBV19 and J usage is TRBJ1-5, with TRBD1 matching over 10 bases. The chain's CDR3 is CASSIIGTGGNQPQHF. The CDR3, as DNA: TGTGCCAGTAGTATAATAGGGACAGGGGGCAATCAGCCCCAGCATTTT. Full variable domain (missing parts from reference TRBV19 and TRBJ1-5): DGGITQSPKYLFRKEGQNVTLSCEQNLNHDAMYWYRQDPGQGLRLIYYSQIVNDFQKGDIAEGYSVSREKKESFPLTVTSAQKNPTAFYLCASSIIGTGGNQPQHFGDGTRLSIL.